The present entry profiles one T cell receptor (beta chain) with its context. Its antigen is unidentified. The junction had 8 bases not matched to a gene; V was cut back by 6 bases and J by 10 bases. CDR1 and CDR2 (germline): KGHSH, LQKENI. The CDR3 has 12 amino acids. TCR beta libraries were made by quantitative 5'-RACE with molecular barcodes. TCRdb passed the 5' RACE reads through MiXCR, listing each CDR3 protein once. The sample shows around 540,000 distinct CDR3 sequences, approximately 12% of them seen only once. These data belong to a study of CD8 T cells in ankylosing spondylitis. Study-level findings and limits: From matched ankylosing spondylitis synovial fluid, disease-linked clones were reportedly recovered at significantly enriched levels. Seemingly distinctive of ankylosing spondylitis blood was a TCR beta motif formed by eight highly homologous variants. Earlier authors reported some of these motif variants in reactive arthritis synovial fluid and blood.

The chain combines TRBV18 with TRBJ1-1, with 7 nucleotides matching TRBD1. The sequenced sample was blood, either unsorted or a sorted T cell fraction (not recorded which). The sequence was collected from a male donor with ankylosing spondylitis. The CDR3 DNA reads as TGTGCCAGCTCTCCGGGGGAGGGGGCAGCTTTCTTT. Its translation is CASSPGEGAAFF.